The 18 T cell receptor beta chains below come from one sample, sequenced in a study of blood T cell repertoires in COVID-19. The repertoire was sequenced with immunoSEQ multiplex PCR; TCRdb's copy has only in-frame clones and lacks some. The repertoire consists of 250,000 to 300,000 clones, with roughly 89% occurring once and the leading ten covering 1.5% to 2%. The sample taken for sequencing was PBMCs or T cells enriched from blood (not recorded which). All receptors come from a woman aged 40 to 55 who had recovered from COVID-19.

V gene TRBV7-2 combines with J gene TRBJ1-2; D uncertain. Trimming removed 5 bases from V and 4 bases from J, with 14 bases in between. The CDR3 has 14 amino acids. CDR1 is SGHTA and CDR2 is FQGNSA in the germline V gene. For the CDR3, the DNA is TGTGCCAGCAGCCCCCCGGGTGAGGCCTATGGCTACACCTTC. This sequence encodes CASSPPGEAYGYTF.

V gene TRBV5-1 combines with J gene TRBJ1-1; a weak D match, TRBD1 (6 bases). Trimming took off 1 base at V and 1 base at J, with 8 bases between the two ends. The germline CDR1 and CDR2 sequences are SGHRS and YFSETQ. The CDR3 sequence is 14 residues long. CDR3 region: CASSLLQGNTEAFF. As DNA, the CDR3 is TGCGCCAGCAGCTTGCTACAGGGGAACACTGAAGCTTTCTTT.

The V and J genes are TRBV30 and TRBJ2-1, with 10 bases that match TRBD1. Germline assignment: CDR1 GTSNPN and CDR2 SVGIG (reference sequence). The ends lost 3 bases at V and 1 base at J; junction bases unmatched: 9. This CDR3 is built from 17 residues. CDR3 in amino acids: CAWRNPGQGKSYNEQFF. CDR3 sequence (DNA): TGTGCCTGGAGAAATCCGGGACAGGGGAAGTCCTACAATGAGCAGTTCTTC. Full variable domain (remainder filled in from reference TRBV30 and TRBJ2-1): SQTIHQWPATLVQPVGSPLSLECTVEGTSNPNLYWYRQAAGRGLQLLFYSVGIGQISSEVPQNLSASRPQDRQFILSSKKLLLSDSGFYLCAWRNPGQGKSYNEQFFGPGTRLTVL.

The genes are TRBV25-1 and TRBJ1-1; TRBD1 matches at 8 bases. This CDR3 comprises 13 residues. From germline, CDR1 is MGHDK and CDR2 SYGVNS. Trimming cost V 7 bases and J 1 base; bases outside gene matches: 2. The CDR3 DNA reads TGTGCCAGCACCGACAGGGGGAACACTGAAGCTTTCTTT. Its translation: CASTDRGNTEAFF.

V gene TRBV27 combines with J gene TRBJ2-1, with unresolved D. V dropped 0 bases and J dropped 3 bases, with 9 bases sitting between them. The CDR3 has 15 amino acids. CDR1 is MNHEY, CDR2 SMNVEV, per germline (reference sequence). This CDR3 is CASSLSASNYNEQFF. The DNA for the CDR3 is TGTGCCAGCAGTTTATCAGCTAGTAACTACAATGAGCAGTTCTTC.

The chain carries TRBV9 and TRBJ1-3; the D is unclear. This CDR3 has 14 residues. CDR1 is SGDLS and CDR2 is YYNGEE in the germline V gene. Between the trimmed V and J ends, which lost 3 bases and 1 base, there was a span of 8 bases. CDR3 protein: CASSAGSSGNTIYF. Here the CDR3 DNA reads TGTGCCAGCAGCGCCGGGAGTTCTGGAAACACCATATATTTT.

This rearrangement joins TRBV3-1 (or the pseudogene TRBV3-2) to TRBJ2-3, with 9 bases identical to TRBD2. This CDR3 comprises 14 residues. V was pared by 5 bases and J by 0 bases, with 0 bases of the junction left unmatched. CDR1 is LGHDT, CDR2 YNNKEL, per germline (reference sequence). The chain's CDR3 is CASSGTSSTDTQYF. The DNA of the CDR3 is TGTGCCAGCAGCGGGACTAGCAGCACAGATACGCAGTATTTT.

This rearrangement joins TRBV6-5 to TRBJ1-5, with D perhaps TRBD1 (5 bases). Germline V gene data show CDR1 as MNHEY and CDR2 as SVGAGI. The ends were cut back, 11 bases at V and 4 bases at J, with 15 bases in the middle. The CDR3 totals 13 residues. CDR3 DNA: TGTGCCGGTTGGGAGGAGGGGAATCAGCCCCAGCATTTT. Residues: CAGWEEGNQPQHF.

This chain links TRBV29-1 with TRBJ2-7, with 9 bases lining up with TRBD1. Germline V CDR1 and CDR2: SQVTM, ANQGSEA. V lost 7 bases, J lost 5 bases, and 9 bases stayed unmatched. This CDR3 has 13 residues. The CDR3: CSGATRDRDEQYF. CDR3 in DNA: TGCAGCGGGGCAACACGGGACAGGGACGAGCAGTACTTC.

This clone was observed a single time. V and J are TRBV18 and TRBJ2-7, with 9 bases identical to TRBD2. V gave up 5 bases and J gave up 3 bases; unmatched junction bases: 14. CDR1 and CDR2 from the germline V gene are KGHSH and LQKENI. This CDR3 has 17 amino acids. The CDR3 DNA follows: TGTGCCAGCTCAGCGACCTTGGCTAGCGGGGACCGCTACGAGCAGTACTTC. Translated: CASSATLASGDRYEQYF. Drawing the rest from reference TRBV18 and TRBJ2-7, the complete variable domain is NAGVMQNPRHLVRRRGQEARLRCSPMKGHSHVYWYRQLPEEGLKFMVYLQKENIIDESGMPKERFSAEFPKEGPSILRIQQVVRGDSAAYFCASSATLASGDRYEQYFGPGTRLTVT.

This rearrangement joins TRBV5-6 to TRBJ1-6; D ambiguous. The CDR3 totals 14 residues. Per the germline V gene, CDR1 is SGHDT and CDR2 is YYEEEE. The V gene lost 1 base and the J gene lost 9 bases, with 11 bases spanning the gap. The CDR3 nucleotides read TGTGCCAGCAGCTTGCGAGGTCTAGGTTCACCCCTCCACTTT. Its translation is CASSLRGLGSPLHF.

This chain connects TRBV19 to TRBJ2-5; 8 bases fit TRBD2. This CDR3 is built from 14 residues. CDR1 and CDR2 from the germline V gene are LNHDA and SQIVND (reference sequence). V was pared by 1 base and J by 4 bases, with 2 bases of the junction left unmatched. As DNA, the CDR3 is TGTGCCAGTAGTATAGGACTAGCGATAGAGACCCAGTACTTC. This codes for CASSIGLAIETQYF.

This chain uses TRBV5-5 with TRBJ1-4; D ambiguous. CDR1 and CDR2 from the germline V gene are SGHKS and YYEKEE (reference sequence). With 3 bases removed from V and 0 bases from J, the gap between germline ends came to 15 bases. The CDR3 spans 17 residues. In DNA form, the CDR3 reads TGTGCCAGCAGCTACTCGGGGAGCCATGCAACTAATGAAAAACTGTTTTTT. Its protein is CASSYSGSHATNEKLFF.

The gene calls are TRBV14 and TRBJ2-1, with D maybe TRBD2 (6 bases). Trimming took off 5 bases at V and 3 bases at J, with 11 bases between the two ends. This CDR3 comprises 14 residues. Germline CDR1 and CDR2: SGHDN and FVKESK. The CDR3 protein is CASSFGTFYNEQFF. The CDR3 DNA reads as TGTGCCAGCAGCTTCGGGACTTTCTACAATGAGCAGTTCTTC.

This clone was detected a few times. The V and J genes are TRBV7-9 and TRBJ1-1; D is possibly TRBD1 (5 bases). The V and J ends lost 1 base and 7 bases respectively, with 10 bases between them. CDR3 length equals 13 residues. CDR1 is SEHNR, CDR2 FQNEAQ, per germline (reference sequence). The DNA of the CDR3 is TGTGCCAGCAGCTTAGGTCAGGGCAGTGAAGCTTTCTTT. Translated: CASSLGQGSEAFF.

The gene calls are TRBV5-1 and TRBJ1-2, with D possibly TRBD1 on 6 matching bases. The germline V gene has CDR1 SGHRS and CDR2 YFSETQ. Trimming stripped 6 bases from V and 4 bases from J, with 10 bases between. The CDR3 covers 12 residues. The CDR3, as DNA: TGCGCCAGCACGGACAGTTTCTATGGCTACACCTTC. It specifies CASTDSFYGYTF.

The CDR3 loop is CASRQTGGNEKLFF. In nucleotides, the CDR3 is TGTGCCAGCAGACAAACAGGGGGTAATGAAAAACTGTTTTTT. The chain couples TRBV6-5 to TRBJ1-4; 8 nucleotides match TRBD1. This CDR3 has 14 residues. CDR1 MNHEY and CDR2 SVGAGI come from the germline V gene. Trimming removed 6 bases from V and 4 bases from J; junction bases left unmatched: 4.

This rearrangement joins TRBV7-9 to TRBJ2-6; D not certain. The V end lost 2 bases, the J end lost 0 bases, and 5 bases lay between the germline ends. Germline-derived CDR1 and CDR2 are SEHNR and FQNEAQ (reference sequence). This CDR3 is built from 15 residues. CDR3 DNA sequence: TGTGCCAGCAGCTTACGGTCCTCTGGGGCCAACGTCCTGACTTTC. Amino acids: CASSLRSSGANVLTF.